This T cell receptor (beta chain) was sequenced during a study of blood T cell repertoires in COVID-19. In this sample, this clone turned up once. The V gene's germline CDR1 is SQVTM and CDR2 ANQGSEA. The V end was cut by 0 bases, the J end by 6 bases, with 15 bases between. CDR3 length: 14 amino acids. The assay was immunoSEQ multiplex PCR, and TCRdb's table has in-frame clones only and misses some. This sample carries around 94,000 clones, around 80% of them seen once, and the ten largest clones take roughly 19%. The TCR originated in a human donor in a cohort sampled during active COVID-19. The chain employs TRBV29-1 and TRBJ2-7; tentatively, D is TRBD2 (6 bases). The sequencing sample was made of peripheral blood. The CDR3 DNA sequence: TGCAGCGTTGAAGACGGGACTGTGCTAAGCGAGCAGTACTTC. Its protein product is CSVEDGTVLSEQYF.